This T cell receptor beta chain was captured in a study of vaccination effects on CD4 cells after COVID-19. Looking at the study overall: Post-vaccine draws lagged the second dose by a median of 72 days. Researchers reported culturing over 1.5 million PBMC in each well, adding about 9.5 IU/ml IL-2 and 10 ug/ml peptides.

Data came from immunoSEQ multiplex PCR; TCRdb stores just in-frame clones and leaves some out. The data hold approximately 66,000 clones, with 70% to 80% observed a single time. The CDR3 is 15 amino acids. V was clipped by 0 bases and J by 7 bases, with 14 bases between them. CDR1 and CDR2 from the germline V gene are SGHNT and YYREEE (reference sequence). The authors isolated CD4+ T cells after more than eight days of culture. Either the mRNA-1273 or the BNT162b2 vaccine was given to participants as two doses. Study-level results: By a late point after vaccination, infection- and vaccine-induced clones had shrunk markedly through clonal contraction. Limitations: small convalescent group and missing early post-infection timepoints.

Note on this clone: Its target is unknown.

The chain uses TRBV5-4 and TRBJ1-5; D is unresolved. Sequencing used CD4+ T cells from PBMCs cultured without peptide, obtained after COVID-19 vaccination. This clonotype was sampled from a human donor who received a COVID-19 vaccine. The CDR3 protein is CASSLGGQDAQPQHF. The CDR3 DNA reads TGTGCCAGCAGCTTGGGCGGGCAGGACGCCCAGCCCCAGCATTTT.